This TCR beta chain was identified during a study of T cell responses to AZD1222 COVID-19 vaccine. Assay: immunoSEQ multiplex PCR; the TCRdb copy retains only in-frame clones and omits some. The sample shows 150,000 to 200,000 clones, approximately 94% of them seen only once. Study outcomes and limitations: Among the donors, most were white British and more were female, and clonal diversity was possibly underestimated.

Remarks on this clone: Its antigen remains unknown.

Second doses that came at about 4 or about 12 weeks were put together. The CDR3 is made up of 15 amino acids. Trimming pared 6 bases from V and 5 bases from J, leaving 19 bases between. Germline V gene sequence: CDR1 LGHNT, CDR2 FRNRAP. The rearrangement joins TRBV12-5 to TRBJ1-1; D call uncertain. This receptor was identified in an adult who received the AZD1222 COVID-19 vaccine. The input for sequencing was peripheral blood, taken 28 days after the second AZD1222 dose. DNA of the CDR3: TGTGCTAGTGGCCTAGCCCCCGCTCTCTTGACTGAAGCTTTCTTT. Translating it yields CASGLAPALLTEAFF.